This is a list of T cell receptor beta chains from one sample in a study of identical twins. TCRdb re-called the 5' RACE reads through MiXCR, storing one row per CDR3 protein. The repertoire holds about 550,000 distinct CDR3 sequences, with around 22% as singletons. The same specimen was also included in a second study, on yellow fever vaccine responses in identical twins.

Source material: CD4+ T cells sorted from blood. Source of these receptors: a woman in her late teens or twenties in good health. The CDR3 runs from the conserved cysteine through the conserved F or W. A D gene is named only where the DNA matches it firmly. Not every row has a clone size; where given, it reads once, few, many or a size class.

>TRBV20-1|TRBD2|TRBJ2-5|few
TGCAGTGCTCCAACTAGCGGCCGCGAAGGAGGGACCCAGTACTTC
CSAPTSGREGGTQYF
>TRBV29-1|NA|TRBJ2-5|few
TGCAGCGGCCACCAAGAGACCCAGTACTTC
CSGHQETQYF
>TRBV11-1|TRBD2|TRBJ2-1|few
TGTGCCAGCAGCTTAGCGCGGCTAGCGGGGGGGATAAGCTCCTACAATGAGCAGTTCTTC
CASSLARLAGGISSYNEQFF
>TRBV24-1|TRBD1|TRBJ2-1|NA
TGTGCCACTTGCGACAGGGGGGGGCATGAGCAGTTCTTC
CATCDRGGHEQFF
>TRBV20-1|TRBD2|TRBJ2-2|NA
TGCAGTGCTCCCCGGACTAGTCCGAACACCGGGGAGCTGTTTTTT
CSAPRTSPNTGELFF
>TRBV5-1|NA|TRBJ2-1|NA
TGCGCCAGCAGCTCTCAATCGTATGAGCAGTTCTTC
CASSSQSYEQFF
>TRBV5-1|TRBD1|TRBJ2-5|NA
TGCGCCAGCAGCAAAACAGGGGGCCCGGAGACCCAGTACTTC
CASSKTGGPETQYF
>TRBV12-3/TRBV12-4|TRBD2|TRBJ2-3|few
TGTGCCAGCAGTTCTAGCGGGGGAGAGGATACGCAGTATTTT
CASSSSGGEDTQYF
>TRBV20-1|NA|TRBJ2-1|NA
TGCAGTGCTAGGTCCCCCGCCGTGTCAGGGGGGGATGAGCAGTTCTTC
CSARSPAVSGGDEQFF
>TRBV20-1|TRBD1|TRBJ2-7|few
TGCAGTGCTAGAGACCGGGACAGTCCACCCTACGAGCAGTACTTC
CSARDRDSPPYEQYF
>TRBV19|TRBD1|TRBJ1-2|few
TGTGCCAGCCGGGGACAGGTAGTTGGTGGCTACACCTTC
CASRGQVVGGYTF
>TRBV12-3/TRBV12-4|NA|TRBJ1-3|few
TGTGCCAGCAGTTTGGACAGTACCAACTCTGGAAACACCATATATTTT
CASSLDSTNSGNTIYF
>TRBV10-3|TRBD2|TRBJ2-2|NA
TGTGCCACCCCCACTAGCGGCCCGAACACCGGGGAGCTGTTTTTT
CATPTSGPNTGELFF
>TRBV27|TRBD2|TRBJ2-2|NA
TGTGCCAGCAGCCTGACTAGCGGGAGAACCGGGGAGCTGTTTTTT
CASSLTSGRTGELFF
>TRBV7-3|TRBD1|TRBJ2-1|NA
TGTGCCAGCAGCTTAAAAACCCTTCCGGGACAGGGGGGCGATGAGCAGTTCTTC
CASSLKTLPGQGGDEQFF
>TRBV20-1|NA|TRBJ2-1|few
TGCAGTGCTAAGGCATACAATGAGCAGTTCTTC
CSAKAYNEQFF
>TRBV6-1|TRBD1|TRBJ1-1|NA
TGTGCCAGCGACAGGGCCCAGCCACGCTTGAACACTGAAGCTTTCTTT
CASDRAQPRLNTEAFF
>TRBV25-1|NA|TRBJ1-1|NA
TGTGCCAGCAGGCCCCAGGGGTCTCAGGCTGAAGCTTTCTTT
CASRPQGSQAEAFF
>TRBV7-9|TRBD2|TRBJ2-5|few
TGTGCCAGCAGCCCCGGGACTAGCGGAAAAGAGACCCAGTACTTC
CASSPGTSGKETQYF
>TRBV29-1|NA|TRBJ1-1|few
TGCAGCGTTGGGGGCGGCCGGAACACTGAAGCTTTCTTT
CSVGGGRNTEAFF
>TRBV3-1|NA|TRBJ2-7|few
TGTGCCAGCAGCCAAGCGGGCTACGAGCAGTACTTC
CASSQAGYEQYF
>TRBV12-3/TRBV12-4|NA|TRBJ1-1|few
TGTGCCAGCAGAAAGGACAGTTCCCATGAAGCTTTCTTT
CASRKDSSHEAFF
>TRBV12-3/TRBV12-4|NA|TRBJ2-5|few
TGTGCCAGCAGTTTATCTTTCCTGGGAGGAGAGACCCAGTACTTC
CASSLSFLGGETQYF
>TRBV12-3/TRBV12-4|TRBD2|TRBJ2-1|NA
TGTGCCAGCAGTTTAGTTAGCGGGGGGGCCAAGGGATACAATGAGCAGTTCTTC
CASSLVSGGAKGYNEQFF
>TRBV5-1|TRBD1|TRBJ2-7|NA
TGCGCCAGCAGCTCAAACGACAGGGCATCCTACGAGCAGTACTTC
CASSSNDRASYEQYF
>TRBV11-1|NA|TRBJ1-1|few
TGTGCCAGCAGCTTAGCCCCTAAGGGCGCTGAAGCTTTCTTT
CASSLAPKGAEAFF
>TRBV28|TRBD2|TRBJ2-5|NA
TGTGCCAGCAGTTCCCGGCCGACTAGCGGGACACGAGAGACCCAGTACTTC
CASSSRPTSGTRETQYF
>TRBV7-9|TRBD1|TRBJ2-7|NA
TGTGCCAGCAGCCAGCCAACAGGGGGGCTTTCCTACGAGCAGTACTTC
CASSQPTGGLSYEQYF
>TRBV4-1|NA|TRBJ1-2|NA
TGCGCCAGCAGCCAAGATGGGGCCTATGGCTACACCTTC
CASSQDGAYGYTF
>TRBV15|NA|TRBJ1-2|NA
TGTGCCACCAGCAGAGATCCCCCGGGGGGAGGCTACACCTTC
CATSRDPPGGGYTF
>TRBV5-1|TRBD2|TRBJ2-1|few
TGCGCCAGCAGCCAGGGACTAGCGGGAGGGAACAATGAGCAGTTCTTC
CASSQGLAGGNNEQFF
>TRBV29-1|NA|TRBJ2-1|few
TGCAGCGCCACCAAGGCCGGGTTCAACTATGAGCAGTTCTTC
CSATKAGFNYEQFF
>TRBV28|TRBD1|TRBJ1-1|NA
TGTGCCAGCAGTTTCCCGACAGGGGCCTCCCATGAAGCTTTCTTT
CASSFPTGASHEAFF
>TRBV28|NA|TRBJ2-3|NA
TGTGCCAGCAGGGAGGTGGGCGGGGCTACCTGGGATACGCAGTATTTT
CASREVGGATWDTQYF
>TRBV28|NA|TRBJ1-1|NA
TGTGCCAGCAGTTTATGGGTAAGGCGAAACACTGAAGCTTTCTTT
CASSLWVRRNTEAFF
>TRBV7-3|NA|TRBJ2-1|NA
TGTGCCAGCAGCTTAACGGGGGGACTCAGCTCCTACAATGAGCAGTTCTTC
CASSLTGGLSSYNEQFF
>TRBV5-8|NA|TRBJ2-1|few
TGTGCCAGCAGCTTGGGCCTAGCGCAAGTCTTCTTCTTC
CASSLGLAQVFFF
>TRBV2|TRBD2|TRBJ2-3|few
TGTGCCACCTCGGGACTAGTGGTAGATACGCAGTATTTT
CATSGLVVDTQYF
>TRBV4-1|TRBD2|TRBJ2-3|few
TGCGCCAGCAGCCAAGAAGGATGGGTGGCTGGCGGGAGTAGCTCAGATACGCAGTATTTT
CASSQEGWVAGGSSSDTQYF
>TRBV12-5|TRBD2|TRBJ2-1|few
TGTGCTAGTGGTTTGGTAACTAGCGGGAGCGCCAATGAGCAGTTCTTC
CASGLVTSGSANEQFF
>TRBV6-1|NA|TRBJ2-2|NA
TGTGCCAGCAAGCTGTCCTGGGGGCCGGCGAACACCGGGGAGCTGTTTTTT
CASKLSWGPANTGELFF
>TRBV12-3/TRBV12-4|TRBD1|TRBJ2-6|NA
TGTGCCAGTCTCTACCTTGGACAGGGGTTTTCTGGGGCCAACGTCCTGACTTTC
CASLYLGQGFSGANVLTF
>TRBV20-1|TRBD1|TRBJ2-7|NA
TGCAGTGCTGAGGGGACAGTCTTCGGGGAGCAGTACTTC
CSAEGTVFGEQYF
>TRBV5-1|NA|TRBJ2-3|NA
TGCGCCAGCAGCTTGGAGGCGCAAATCTCCACAGATACGCAGTATTTT
CASSLEAQISTDTQYF
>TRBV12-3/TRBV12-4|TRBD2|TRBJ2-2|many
TGTGCCAGCAGTTTGGGGACTAGGGACACCGGGGAGCTGTTTTTT
CASSLGTRDTGELFF
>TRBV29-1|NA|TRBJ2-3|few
TGCAGCGTTATTACCGGCTTGCAGAGCACAGATACGCAGTATTTT
CSVITGLQSTDTQYF
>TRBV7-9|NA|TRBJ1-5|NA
TGTGCCAGCAGCATGACAGATAATCAGCCCCAGCATTTT
CASSMTDNQPQHF
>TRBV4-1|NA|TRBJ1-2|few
TGCGCCAGCAGCCAAGGTGGAGGGGGAGAGGGCTACACCTTC
CASSQGGGGEGYTF
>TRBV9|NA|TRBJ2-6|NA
TGTGCCAGCAGCTCGACAGCCCTCGGCTCTGGGGCCAACGTCCTGACTTTC
CASSSTALGSGANVLTF
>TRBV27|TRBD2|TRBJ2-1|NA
TGTGCCAGCAGTCCCCGACTAGCGGGAGGGCCGGGGAATGAGCAGTTCTTC
CASSPRLAGGPGNEQFF
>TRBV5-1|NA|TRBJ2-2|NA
TGCGCCAGCACCAAGGGAGGGGGGTCGAACACCGGGGAGCTGTTTTTT
CASTKGGGSNTGELFF
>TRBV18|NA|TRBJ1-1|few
TGTGCCAGCTCCCCGGACACTGAAGCTTTCTTT
CASSPDTEAFF
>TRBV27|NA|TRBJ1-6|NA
TGTGCCAGCAGTCTCAGGGGTCACTCACCCCTCCACTTT
CASSLRGHSPLHF
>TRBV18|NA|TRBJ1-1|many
TGTGCCAGCTTGGACCCCGGTAACACTGAAGCTTTCTTT
CASLDPGNTEAFF
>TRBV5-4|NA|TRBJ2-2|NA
TGTGCCAGCAGCTTTGCACTGTCGAACACCGGGGAGCTGTTTTTT
CASSFALSNTGELFF